A single sample gave rise to the 31 T cell receptor beta chains below, sequenced in a study of shared T cell receptors in the human thymus. Sequencing used immunoSEQ multiplex PCR; TCRdb keeps in-frame clones, though not all of them. The profile shows about 660,000 clones, around 89% of them singletons. The same data also contributed to another study, on human thymus T cells.

The sample was thymocytes. All receptors derive from a boy under three years old with a congenital heart defect.

J is TRBJ2-1 and V is TRBV5-6; TRBD1 might be the D (5 bases). The CDR3 extends over 16 amino acids. Trimming removed 0 bases at V and 4 bases at J, with 14 bases between. From germline, CDR1 is SGHDT and CDR2 YYEEEE. CDR3 sequence (DNA): TGTGCCAGCAGCTTGGAAGGGGCACCTTTATACAATGAGCAGTTCTTC. It specifies CASSLEGAPLYNEQFF.

CDR3 loop: CASIRTSGGDEQFF. The CDR3 nucleotides are TGTGCCAGCATCCGGACTAGCGGAGGGGATGAGCAGTTCTTC. This chain connects TRBV5-8 to TRBJ2-1; 10 nucleotides match TRBD2. The CDR3 sequence is 14 residues long. With V trimmed by 6 bases and J by 8 bases, 8 bases remained unmatched. Germline CDR1 SGHTS, CDR2 YDEGEE.

The genes are TRBV11-2 and TRBJ2-7; 9 bases are a match to TRBD2. V lost 5 bases and J lost 2; bases outside the gene matches: 16. Germline assignment: CDR1 SGHAT and CDR2 FQNNGV. This CDR3 has 18 residues. Here the CDR3 reads CASSLRGASGIPPYEQYF. The CDR3 DNA is TGTGCCAGCAGCCTCCGAGGGGCTAGCGGGATCCCTCCCTACGAGCAGTACTTC. The whole variable domain, remainder taken from reference TRBV11-2 and TRBJ2-7, is EAGVAQSPRYKIIEKRQSVAFWCNPISGHATLYWYQQILGQGPKLLIQFQNNGVVDDSQLPKDRFSAERLKGVDSTLKIQPAKLEDSAVYLCASSLRGASGIPPYEQYFGPGTRLTVT.

For the CDR3, the DNA is TGTGCCAGCGTCCGGGACAGGGGCCACAATGAGCAGTTCTTC. It yields the protein CASVRDRGHNEQFF. The J gene is TRBJ2-1, the V gene TRBV6-5, with TRBD1 identical over 10 bases. J lost 5 bases, V lost 8 bases, and 6 bases had no gene match. The CDR3 extends over 14 amino acids. Germline V CDR1 and CDR2: MNHEY, SVGAGI.

The V call is TRBV28, the J call TRBJ2-7; 8 positions match TRBD2. CDR3 length: 14 residues. V lost 4 bases and J lost 2; bases outside the gene matches: 4. The germline V gene encodes CDR1 MDHEN and CDR2 SYDVKM. The CDR3 DNA sequence: TGTGCCAGCAGTTCCGGACTAGCCCCCTACGAGCAGTACTTC. Translation: CASSSGLAPYEQYF.

The CDR3 protein is CASSSHRGRSYEQYF. CDR3 in DNA: TGTGCCAGCAGTAGTCACAGGGGGCGTTCCTACGAGCAGTACTTC. The V gene is TRBV2, the J gene TRBJ2-7; 9 nucleotides line up with TRBD1. The CDR3 sequence is 15 residues long. Germline trimming cut 5 bases from V and 1 base from J; bases unmatched to any gene: 6. Per germline, CDR1 SNHLY and CDR2 FYNNEI. Variable domain in full (rest from reference TRBV2 and TRBJ2-7): EPEVTQTPSHQVTQMGQEVILRCVPISNHLYFYWYRQILGQKVEFLVSFYNNEISEKSEIFDDQFSVERPDGSNFTLKIRSTKLEDSAMYFCASSSHRGRSYEQYFGPGTRLTVT.

The rearrangement uses TRBV28 and TRBJ2-7; 9 bases map to TRBD1. J lost 5 bases, V lost 7 bases, and 12 bases had no gene match. The CDR3 is 15 residues long. Germline assignment: CDR1 MDHEN and CDR2 SYDVKM. CDR3 bases: TGTGCCAGCACTCCCCCCCTGACAGGGGGGAACGAGCAGTACTTC. As protein: CASTPPLTGGNEQYF.

This chain uses TRBV14 with TRBJ1-2; the match to TRBD1 covers 7 bases. Germline V gene data show CDR1 as SGHDN and CDR2 as FVKESK. The CDR3 totals 14 residues. V dropped 4 bases and J dropped 3; count of bases not matched to a gene: 5. The CDR3 DNA is TGTGCCAGCAGCCCAGGGGGGCCTGACTATGGCTACACCTTC. This codes for CASSPGGPDYGYTF.

The chain joins TRBV28 to TRBJ1-1, with TRBD1 matching 9 bases. The junction had 7 bases not matched to a gene; V was cut back by 11 bases and J by 3 bases. This CDR3 is 13 amino acids long. Germline V gene data show CDR1 as MDHEN and CDR2 as SYDVKM. CDR3 residues: CAWTRTGDTEAFF. In DNA, the CDR3 is TGTGCCTGGACCCGGACAGGGGACACTGAAGCTTTCTTT.

The sample holds one count of this clone. The chain is built from TRBV11-3 and TRBJ1-1; D unresolved. The CDR3 contains 17 residues. Germline values: CDR1 SGHNT, CDR2 YENEEA. Trimming left V 3 bases short and J 3 bases short, with 20 bases between. The CDR3 sequence: CASSFGHGSPIYTEAFF. The CDR3, as DNA: TGTGCCAGCAGCTTCGGTCACGGTTCCCCCATTTACACTGAAGCTTTCTTT.

V usage is TRBV18 and J usage is TRBJ2-5, with 15 positions matching TRBD2. The V and J ends lost 3 bases and 1 base, in that order; junction bases with no gene match: 6. There are 18 residues in the CDR3. Germline CDR1 reads KGHSH; CDR2 reads LQKENI. CDR3 region: CASSPGLAGGMGQETQYF. CDR3 in DNA: TGTGCCAGCTCACCGGGACTAGCGGGAGGAATGGGCCAAGAGACCCAGTACTTC.

In its sample, this clone was seen once. The genes are TRBV6-1 and TRBJ2-1; D perhaps matches TRBD1 (6 bases). CDR1 and CDR2 (germline): MNHNS, SASEGT. Trimming stripped 7 bases from V and 5 bases from J, with 18 bases between. CDR3 length equals 15 residues. The CDR3: CASKGVLRNHNEQFF. The CDR3 DNA follows: TGTGCCAGCAAGGGGGTCCTACGGAACCACAATGAGCAGTTCTTC.

This clone was recorded a few times. The V and J genes are TRBV28 and TRBJ1-2; D not resolved. Trimming shortened V by 3 bases and J by 4 bases, and 9 bases separated the two germline ends. CDR1 is MDHEN, CDR2 SYDVKM, per germline. This CDR3 has 13 amino acids. The CDR3 DNA reads TGTGCCAGCAGTTTGATACAGATCTATGGCTACACCTTC. This encodes CASSLIQIYGYTF.

CDR3: CAWSVGAIAVLCGYTF. DNA of the CDR3: TGTGCCTGGAGTGTAGGGGCCATCGCGGTACTGTGTGGCTACACCTTC. V usage is TRBV30 and J usage is TRBJ1-2, with a weak D call TRBD1 (5 bases). The V gene lost 0 bases and the J gene lost 7 bases, with 21 bases spanning the gap. The CDR3 is 16 amino acids. Per germline, CDR1 GTSNPN and CDR2 SVGIG (reference sequence).

This sequence joins TRBV4-3 and TRBJ2-2; 11 bases agree with TRBD2. The CDR3 has 22 residues. J gave up 4 bases and V 0 bases, and 19 bases lay outside the gene matches. Germline CDR1 is LGHNA and CDR2 is YSLEER. CDR3 region: CASSQDRLRPPSGRTCTGELFF. The CDR3 coding sequence is TGCGCCAGCAGCCAAGATCGGTTACGCCCTCCTAGCGGGAGGACCTGCACCGGGGAGCTGTTTTTT.

The J gene is TRBJ2-7, the V gene TRBV30; D may be TRBD2 (5 bases). The CDR3 has 16 amino acids. V was pared by 2 bases and J by 4 bases, with 21 bases between. From germline, CDR1 is GTSNPN and CDR2 SVGIG (reference sequence). The CDR3 nucleotides are TGTGCCTGGAGTCGACTCCCTAGGCTCCGGGGTTACGAGCAGTACTTC. It yields the protein CAWSRLPRLRGYEQYF.

This chain uses TRBV6-1 with TRBJ2-3, with 8 positions matching TRBD1. Germline V gene data show CDR1 as MNHNS and CDR2 as SASEGT. This CDR3 has 16 residues. Losses at the gene ends were 2 bases for V and 2 bases for J; bases not matched to a gene: 6. CDR3 nucleotide sequence: TGTGCCAGCAGTGAACAGGGGGCTCCCCACACAGATACGCAGTATTTT. Encoded protein: CASSEQGAPHTDTQYF.

The chain has TRBV30 and TRBJ2-1; 8 nucleotides agree with TRBD2. Trimming at V came to 1 base and at J to 3 bases, leaving 8 bases not matched to a gene. Per the germline V gene, CDR1 is GTSNPN and CDR2 is SVGIG (reference sequence). The CDR3 consists of 16 residues. The CDR3 DNA is TGTGCCTGGAGTGCCGTGGCTAGCGGGTTCTACAATGAGCAGTTCTTC. Its protein product is CAWSAVASGFYNEQFF.

The J gene is TRBJ2-6, the V gene TRBV5-4, with 7 nucleotides matching TRBD1. The J segment lost 4 bases and the V segment lost 4 bases, leaving 20 bases of the junction unmatched. The CDR3 runs to 20 residues. The germline gives CDR1 SGHNT, CDR2 YYREEE (reference sequence). The CDR3 region is CASSARLKTGPRSGANVLTF. The CDR3 nucleotides read TGTGCCAGCAGCGCACGCCTCAAGACAGGGCCGAGATCGGGGGCCAACGTCCTGACTTTC.

This sequence joins TRBV13 and TRBJ2-2; 11 bases match TRBD1. This CDR3 is built from 15 residues. Germline V gene sequence: CDR1 PRHDT, CDR2 FYEKMQ (reference sequence). The V gene end was trimmed by 5 bases and the J gene end by 4 bases; junction bases not matched to a gene: 3. The CDR3 sequence is CASSVGTGGTGELFF. The CDR3 nucleotides read TGTGCCAGCAGCGTTGGGACAGGGGGCACCGGGGAGCTGTTTTTT.

V usage is TRBV9 and J usage is TRBJ2-1; TRBD1 agrees at 8 bases. Trimming at V came to 1 base and at J to 6 bases, leaving 6 bases not matched to a gene. From germline, CDR1 is SGDLS and CDR2 YYNGEE. The CDR3 has 15 amino acids. CDR3 sequence (DNA): TGTGCCAGCAGCGTAATGGACAGGGAGGTCAATGAGCAGTTCTTC. This codes for CASSVMDREVNEQFF.

The count of this clone is one. This sequence joins TRBV2 and TRBJ1-1; 8 bases are a match to TRBD1. J gave up 5 bases and V 4 bases, and 3 bases lay outside the gene matches. The CDR3 is 13 amino acids. Germline V gives CDR1 SNHLY, CDR2 FYNNEI. The CDR3: CASSGQGRTEAFF. In DNA form, the CDR3 reads TGTGCCAGCAGTGGACAGGGGAGGACTGAAGCTTTCTTT.

This clone was recorded once. This chain uses TRBV4-3 with TRBJ2-7, with 7 bases lining up with TRBD2. Germline V gene data show CDR1 as LGHNA and CDR2 as YSLEER. CDR3 length: 17 residues. V lost 0 bases to trimming and J lost 5 bases; unmatched junction nucleotides: 13. CDR3 residues: CASSQESRRETIHEQYF. For the CDR3, the DNA is TGCGCCAGCAGCCAAGAAAGCCGGCGGGAGACCATCCACGAGCAGTACTTC.

V usage is TRBV2 and J usage is TRBJ1-2; 8 nucleotides match TRBD1. CDR1 and CDR2 (germline): SNHLY, FYNNEI. CDR3 length: 17 residues. The ends lost 7 bases at V and 5 bases at J; junction bases unmatched: 18. The CDR3 bases are TGTGCCAGCATCCGAAAACCTGTCGCGGACAGGGTATATGGCTACACCTTC. Protein sequence: CASIRKPVADRVYGYTF.

The chain links TRBV12-5 to TRBJ1-2, with 7 nucleotides matching TRBD1. V dropped 0 bases and J dropped 3; count of bases not matched to a gene: 4. The CDR3 contains 15 residues. The germline CDR1 and CDR2 sequences are LGHNT and FRNRAP. The CDR3 nucleotides read TGTGCTAGTGGTTTGGTCCGGACAGGAGACTATGGCTACACCTTC. Translation gives CASGLVRTGDYGYTF.

The chain links TRBV6-6 to TRBJ1-1; D unresolved. CDR3 size: 14 residues. The V gene's germline CDR1 is MNHNY and CDR2 SVGAGI (reference sequence). Trimming cost V 5 bases and J 0 bases, with 10 bases left between them. CDR3: CASSEEPMNTEAFF. The CDR3 bases are TGTGCCAGCAGTGAGGAACCCATGAACACTGAAGCTTTCTTT.

The CDR3 loop is CASSPPEGPQHF. In nucleotides, the CDR3 is TGTGCCAGCAGCCCCCCTGAGGGACCCCAGCATTTT. The J gene is TRBJ1-5, the V gene TRBV7-9; D uncertain. The V end lost 5 bases, the J end lost 10 bases, and 12 bases lay between the germline ends. This CDR3 comprises 12 residues. Per germline, CDR1 SEHNR and CDR2 FQNEAQ (reference sequence).

J is TRBJ2-2 and V is TRBV14, with 7 bases that match TRBD2. Germline lookup yields CDR1 SGHDN and CDR2 FVKESK. The trim removed 4 bases at V and 2 bases at J, leaving 10 bases unmatched. CDR3 length: 17 residues. DNA of the CDR3: TGTGCCAGCAGCCCCCCGAGCGGGGAGCTCAACACCGGGGAGCTGTTTTTT. It is translated as CASSPPSGELNTGELFF. Combining the CDR3 with reference TRBV14 and TRBJ2-2 gives the whole variable domain EAGVTQFPSHSVIEKGQTVTLRCDPISGHDNLYWYRRVMGKEIKFLLHFVKESKQDESGMPNNRFLAERTGGTYSTLKVQPAELEDSGVYFCASSPPSGELNTGELFFGEGSRLTVL.

Here the CDR3 DNA reads TGTGCCCTGAGGCTAGCGGGATTGTATGAGCAGTTCTTC. Its protein product is CALRLAGLYEQFF. This rearrangement joins TRBV30 to TRBJ2-1, with 9 nucleotides matching TRBD2. V was clipped by 8 bases and J by 8 bases; unmatched bases: 10. Germline lookup yields CDR1 GTSNPN and CDR2 SVGIG (reference sequence). The CDR3 sequence is 13 residues long.

The chain has TRBV30 and TRBJ2-5; 10 bases are shared with TRBD2. The CDR3 length is 16 residues. With 3 bases clipped from V and 11 bases from J, the junction kept 18 bases outside the gene matches. Germline CDR1 and CDR2: GTSNPN and SVGIG (reference sequence). The CDR3 coding sequence is TGTGCCTGGAGGCATACCGGGCTAGCGGGAGAGCGTAGGCAGTACTTC. It codes for CAWRHTGLAGERRQYF.

The chain uses TRBV7-9 and TRBJ2-5; maybe TRBD1 (6 bases). Germline V lookup: CDR1 SEHNR, CDR2 FQNEAQ (reference sequence). CDR3 length: 16 amino acids. The V gene lost 5 bases and the J gene lost 6 bases, with 22 bases spanning the gap. The CDR3 here is CASSDRRGAQGKTQYF. The CDR3 nucleotides are TGTGCCAGCAGCGACCGGCGTGGGGCACAGGGAAAGACCCAGTACTTC.